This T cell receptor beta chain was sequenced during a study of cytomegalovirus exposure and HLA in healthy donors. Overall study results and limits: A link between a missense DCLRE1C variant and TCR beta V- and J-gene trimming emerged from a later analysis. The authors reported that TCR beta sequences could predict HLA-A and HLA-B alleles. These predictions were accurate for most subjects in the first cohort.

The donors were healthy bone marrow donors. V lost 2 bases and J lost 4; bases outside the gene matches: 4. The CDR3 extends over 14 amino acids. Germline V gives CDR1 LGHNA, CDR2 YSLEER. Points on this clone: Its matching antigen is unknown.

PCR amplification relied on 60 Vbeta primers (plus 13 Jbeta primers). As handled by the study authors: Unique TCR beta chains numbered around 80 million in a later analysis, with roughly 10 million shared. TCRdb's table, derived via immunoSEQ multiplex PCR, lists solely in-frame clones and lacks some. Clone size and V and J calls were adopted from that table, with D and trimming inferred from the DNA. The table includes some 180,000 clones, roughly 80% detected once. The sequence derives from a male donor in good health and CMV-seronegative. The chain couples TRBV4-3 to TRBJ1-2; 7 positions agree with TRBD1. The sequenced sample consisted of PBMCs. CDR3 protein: CASSQRTGTYGYTF. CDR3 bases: TGCGCCAGCAGCCAAAGGACAGGCACCTATGGCTACACCTTC.